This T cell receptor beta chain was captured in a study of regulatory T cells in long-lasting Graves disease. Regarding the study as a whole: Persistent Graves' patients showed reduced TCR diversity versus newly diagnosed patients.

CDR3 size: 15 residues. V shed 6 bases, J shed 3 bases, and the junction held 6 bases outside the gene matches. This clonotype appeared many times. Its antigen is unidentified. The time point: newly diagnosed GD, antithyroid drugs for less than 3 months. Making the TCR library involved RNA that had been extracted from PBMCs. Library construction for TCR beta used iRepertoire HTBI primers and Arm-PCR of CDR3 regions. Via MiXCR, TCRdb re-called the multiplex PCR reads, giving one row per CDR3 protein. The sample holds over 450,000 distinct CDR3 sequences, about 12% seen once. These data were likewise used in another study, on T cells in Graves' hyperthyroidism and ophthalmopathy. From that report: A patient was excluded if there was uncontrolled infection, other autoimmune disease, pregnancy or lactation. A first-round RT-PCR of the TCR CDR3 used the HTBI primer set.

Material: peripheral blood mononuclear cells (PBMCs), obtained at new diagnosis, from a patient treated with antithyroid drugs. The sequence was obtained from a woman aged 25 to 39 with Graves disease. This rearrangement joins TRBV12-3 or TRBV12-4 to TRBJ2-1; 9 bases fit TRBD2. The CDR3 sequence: CASRTIAGDYNEQFF. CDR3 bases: TGTGCCAGCAGGACCATAGCGGGGGACTACAATGAGCAGTTCTTC.